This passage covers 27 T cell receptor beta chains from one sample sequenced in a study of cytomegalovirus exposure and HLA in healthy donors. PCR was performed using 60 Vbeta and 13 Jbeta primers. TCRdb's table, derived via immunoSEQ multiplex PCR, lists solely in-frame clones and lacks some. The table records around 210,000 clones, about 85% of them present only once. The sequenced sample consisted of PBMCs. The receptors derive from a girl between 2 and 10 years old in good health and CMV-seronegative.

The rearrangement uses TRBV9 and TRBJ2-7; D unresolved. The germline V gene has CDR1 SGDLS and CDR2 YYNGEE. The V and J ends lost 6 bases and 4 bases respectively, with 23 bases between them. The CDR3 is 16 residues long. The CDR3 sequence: CASIFFKQKAAYEQYF. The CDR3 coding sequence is TGTGCCAGCATTTTTTTCAAGCAGAAGGCGGCATACGAGCAGTACTTC.

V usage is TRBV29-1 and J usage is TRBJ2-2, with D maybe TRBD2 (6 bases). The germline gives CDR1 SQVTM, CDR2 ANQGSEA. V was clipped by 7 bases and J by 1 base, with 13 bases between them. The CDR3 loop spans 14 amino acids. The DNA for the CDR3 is TGCAGCGCCCGAAGCGGGCTGAACACCGGGGAGCTGTTTTTT. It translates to CSARSGLNTGELFF.

The CDR3 region is CASSQEGSSGTGELFF. The CDR3 coding sequence is TGTGCCAGCAGCCAAGAGGGGAGTAGCGGGACCGGGGAGCTGTTTTTT. V and J are TRBV4-2 and TRBJ2-2, with TRBD2 identical over 7 bases. This CDR3 spans 16 amino acids. The germline V gene encodes CDR1 LGHNA and CDR2 YNFKEQ. Trimming removed 0 bases from V and 5 bases from J; junction bases left unmatched: 6.

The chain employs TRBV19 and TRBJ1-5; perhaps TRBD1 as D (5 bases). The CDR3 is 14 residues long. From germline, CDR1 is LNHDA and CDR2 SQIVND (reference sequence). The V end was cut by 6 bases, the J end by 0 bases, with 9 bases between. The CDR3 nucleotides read TGTGCCAGTAGGGACACCTATAGCAATCAGCCCCAGCATTTT. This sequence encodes CASRDTYSNQPQHF.

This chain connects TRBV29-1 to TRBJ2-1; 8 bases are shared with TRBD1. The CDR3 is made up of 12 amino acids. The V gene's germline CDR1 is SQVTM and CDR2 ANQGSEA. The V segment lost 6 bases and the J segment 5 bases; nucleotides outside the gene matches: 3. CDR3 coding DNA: TGCAGCGTAGACAGGGGAGACAATGAGCAGTTCTTC. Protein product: CSVDRGDNEQFF.

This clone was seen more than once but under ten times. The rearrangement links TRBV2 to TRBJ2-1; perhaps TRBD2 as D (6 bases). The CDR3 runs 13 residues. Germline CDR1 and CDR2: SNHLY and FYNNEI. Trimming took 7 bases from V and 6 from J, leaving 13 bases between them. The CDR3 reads CASNSLASNEQFF. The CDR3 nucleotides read TGTGCCAGCAACTCCCTAGCGAGCAATGAGCAGTTCTTC.

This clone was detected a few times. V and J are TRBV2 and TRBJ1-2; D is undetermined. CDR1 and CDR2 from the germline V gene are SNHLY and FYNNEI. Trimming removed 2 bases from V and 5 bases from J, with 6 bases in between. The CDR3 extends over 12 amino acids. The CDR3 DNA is TGTGCCAGCAGTGAACGGGAATATGGCTACACCTTC. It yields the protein CASSEREYGYTF.

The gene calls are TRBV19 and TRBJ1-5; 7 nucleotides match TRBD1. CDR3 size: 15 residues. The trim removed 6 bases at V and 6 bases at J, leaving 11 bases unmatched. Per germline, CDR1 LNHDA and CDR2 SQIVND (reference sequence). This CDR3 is CASSRRTGDGQPQHF. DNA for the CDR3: TGTGCCAGTAGCAGGAGAACAGGGGACGGTCAGCCCCAGCATTTT.

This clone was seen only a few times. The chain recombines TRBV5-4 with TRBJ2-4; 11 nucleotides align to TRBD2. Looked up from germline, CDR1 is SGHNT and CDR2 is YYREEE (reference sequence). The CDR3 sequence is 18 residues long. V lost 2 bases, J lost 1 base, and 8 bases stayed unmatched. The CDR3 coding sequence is TGTGCCAGCAGCTTTTCAGGGGCTAGCGGGGGGGCCAAAAACATTCAGTACTTC. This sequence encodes CASSFSGASGGAKNIQYF.

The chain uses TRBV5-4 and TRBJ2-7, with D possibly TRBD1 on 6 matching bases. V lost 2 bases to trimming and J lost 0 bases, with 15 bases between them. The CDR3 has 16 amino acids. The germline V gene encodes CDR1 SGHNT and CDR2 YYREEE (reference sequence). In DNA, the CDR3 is TGTGCCAGCAGCTTTGGGGGCTCGGGGATCTCCTACGAGCAGTACTTC. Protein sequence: CASSFGGSGISYEQYF.

The CDR3 spells CASSLGGVSPYEQYF. CDR3 nucleotides: TGTGCCAGCAGCTTAGGCGGGGTCAGCCCCTACGAGCAGTACTTC. V usage is TRBV7-2 and J usage is TRBJ2-7, with D tentatively TRBD2 (6 bases). Per the germline V gene, CDR1 is SGHTA and CDR2 is FQGNSA. The CDR3 totals 15 residues. The V end lost 1 base, the J end lost 2 bases, and 12 bases lay between the germline ends.

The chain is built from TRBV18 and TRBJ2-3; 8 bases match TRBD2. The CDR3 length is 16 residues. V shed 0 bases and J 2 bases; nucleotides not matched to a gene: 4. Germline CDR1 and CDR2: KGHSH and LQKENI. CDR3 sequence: CASSPPRGRPTDTQYF. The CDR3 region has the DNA TGTGCCAGCTCACCACCTCGCGGGAGGCCCACAGATACGCAGTATTTT.

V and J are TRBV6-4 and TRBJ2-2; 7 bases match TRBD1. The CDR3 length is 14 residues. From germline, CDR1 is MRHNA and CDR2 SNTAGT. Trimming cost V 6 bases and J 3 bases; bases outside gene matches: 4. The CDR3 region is CASRDQGDTGELFF. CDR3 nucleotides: TGTGCCAGCAGGGACCAGGGGGACACCGGGGAGCTGTTTTTT.

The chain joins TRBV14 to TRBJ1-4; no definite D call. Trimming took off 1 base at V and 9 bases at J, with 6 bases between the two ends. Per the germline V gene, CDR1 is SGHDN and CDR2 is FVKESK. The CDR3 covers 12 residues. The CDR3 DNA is TGTGCCAGCAGCCAAGCGGGTCAAAAACTGTTTTTT. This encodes CASSQAGQKLFF.

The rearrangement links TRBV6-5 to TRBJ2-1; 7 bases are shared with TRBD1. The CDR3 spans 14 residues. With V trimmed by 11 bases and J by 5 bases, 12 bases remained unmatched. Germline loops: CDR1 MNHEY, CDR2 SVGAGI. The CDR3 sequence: CAARGSGGNNEQFF. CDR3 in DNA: TGTGCCGCCAGGGGGAGCGGCGGTAACAATGAGCAGTTCTTC.

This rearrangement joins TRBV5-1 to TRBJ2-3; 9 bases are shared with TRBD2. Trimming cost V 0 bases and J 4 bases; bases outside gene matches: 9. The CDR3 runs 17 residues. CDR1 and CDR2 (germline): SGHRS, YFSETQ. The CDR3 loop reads CASSLGSPSGAPDTQYF. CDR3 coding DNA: TGCGCCAGCAGCTTGGGCTCCCCTAGCGGGGCCCCAGATACGCAGTATTTT.

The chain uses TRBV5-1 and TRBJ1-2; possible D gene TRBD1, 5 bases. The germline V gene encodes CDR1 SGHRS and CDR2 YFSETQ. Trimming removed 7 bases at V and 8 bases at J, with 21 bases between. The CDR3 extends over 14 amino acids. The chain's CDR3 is CASGAGFEGEGYTF. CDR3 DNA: TGCGCCAGCGGCGCCGGATTCGAAGGGGAAGGCTACACCTTC.

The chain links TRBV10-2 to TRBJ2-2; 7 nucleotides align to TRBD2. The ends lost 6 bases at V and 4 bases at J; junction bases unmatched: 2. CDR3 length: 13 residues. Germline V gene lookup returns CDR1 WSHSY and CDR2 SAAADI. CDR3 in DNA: TGCGCCAGCAGAGGGACTACCACCGGGGAGCTGTTTTTT. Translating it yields CASRGTTTGELFF.

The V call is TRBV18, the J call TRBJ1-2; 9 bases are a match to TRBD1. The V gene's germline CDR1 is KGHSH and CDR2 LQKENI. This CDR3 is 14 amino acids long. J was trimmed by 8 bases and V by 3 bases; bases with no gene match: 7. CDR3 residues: CASSPDNRGQGYTF. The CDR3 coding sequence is TGTGCCAGCTCACCCGATAACAGGGGGCAAGGCTACACCTTC.

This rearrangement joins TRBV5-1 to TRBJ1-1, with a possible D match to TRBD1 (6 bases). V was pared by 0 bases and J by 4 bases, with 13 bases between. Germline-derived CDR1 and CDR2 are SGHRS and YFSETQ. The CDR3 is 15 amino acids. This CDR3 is CASSLAGQAGTEAFF. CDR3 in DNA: TGCGCCAGCAGCTTGGCGGGACAAGCAGGCACTGAAGCTTTCTTT.

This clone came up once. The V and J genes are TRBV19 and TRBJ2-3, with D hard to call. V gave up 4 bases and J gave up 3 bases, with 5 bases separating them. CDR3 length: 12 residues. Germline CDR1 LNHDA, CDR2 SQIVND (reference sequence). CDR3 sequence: CASSTSTDTQYF. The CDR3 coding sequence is TGTGCCAGTAGTACCTCTACAGATACGCAGTATTTT.

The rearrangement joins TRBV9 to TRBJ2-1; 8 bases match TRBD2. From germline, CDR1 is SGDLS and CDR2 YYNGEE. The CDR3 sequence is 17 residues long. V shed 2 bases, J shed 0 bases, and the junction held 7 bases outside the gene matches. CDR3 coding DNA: TGTGCCAGCAGCGTTGACGGGGGGGCCCCCTCCTACAATGAGCAGTTCTTC. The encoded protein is CASSVDGGAPSYNEQFF.

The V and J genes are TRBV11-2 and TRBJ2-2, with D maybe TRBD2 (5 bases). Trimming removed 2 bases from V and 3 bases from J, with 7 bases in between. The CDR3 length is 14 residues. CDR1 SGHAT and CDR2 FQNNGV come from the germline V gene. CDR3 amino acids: CASSLQRDTGELFF. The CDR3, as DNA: TGTGCCAGCAGCTTACAGAGGGACACCGGGGAGCTGTTTTTT.

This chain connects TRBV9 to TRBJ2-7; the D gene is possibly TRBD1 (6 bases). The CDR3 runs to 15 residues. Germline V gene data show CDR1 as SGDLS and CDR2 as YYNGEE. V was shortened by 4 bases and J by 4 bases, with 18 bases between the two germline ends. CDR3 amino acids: CASSPQTGGFYEQYF. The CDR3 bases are TGTGCCAGCAGCCCGCAGACAGGCGGGTTTTACGAGCAGTACTTC.

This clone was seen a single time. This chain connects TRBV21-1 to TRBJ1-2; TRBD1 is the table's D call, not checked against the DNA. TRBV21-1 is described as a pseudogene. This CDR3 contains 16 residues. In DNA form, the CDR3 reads TGTGCCAGCAGCAAAGAGAGATCAGGGGGCTACTATGGCTACACCTTC. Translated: CASSKERSGGYYGYTF.

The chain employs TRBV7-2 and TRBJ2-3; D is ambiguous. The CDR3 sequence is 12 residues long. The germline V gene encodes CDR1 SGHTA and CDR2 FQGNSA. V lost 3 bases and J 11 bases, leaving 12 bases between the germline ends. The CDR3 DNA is TGTGCCAGCAGCTTTACACAGATAAGGCAGTATTTT. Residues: CASSFTQIRQYF.

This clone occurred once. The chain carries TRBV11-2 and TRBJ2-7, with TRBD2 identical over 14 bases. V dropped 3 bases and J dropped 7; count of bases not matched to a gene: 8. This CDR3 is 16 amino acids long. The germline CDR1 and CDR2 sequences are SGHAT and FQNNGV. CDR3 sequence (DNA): TGTGCCAGCAGCTTGCCGGGACTAGCGGGAGTCTTAGAGCAGTACTTC. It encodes CASSLPGLAGVLEQYF.